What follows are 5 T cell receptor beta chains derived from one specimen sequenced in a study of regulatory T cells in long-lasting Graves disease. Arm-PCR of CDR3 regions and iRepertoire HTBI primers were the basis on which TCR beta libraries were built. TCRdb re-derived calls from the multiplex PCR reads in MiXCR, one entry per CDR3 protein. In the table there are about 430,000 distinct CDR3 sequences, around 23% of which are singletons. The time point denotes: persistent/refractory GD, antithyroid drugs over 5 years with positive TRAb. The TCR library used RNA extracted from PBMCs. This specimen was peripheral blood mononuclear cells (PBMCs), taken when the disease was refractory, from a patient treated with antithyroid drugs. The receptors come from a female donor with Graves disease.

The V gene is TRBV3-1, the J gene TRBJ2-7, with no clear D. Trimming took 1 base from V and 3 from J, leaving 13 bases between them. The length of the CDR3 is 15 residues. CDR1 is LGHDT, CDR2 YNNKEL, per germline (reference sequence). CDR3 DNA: TGTGCCAGCAGCCAAGGCCGGTTCAAGGGCTACGAGCAGTACTTC. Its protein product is CASSQGRFKGYEQYF.

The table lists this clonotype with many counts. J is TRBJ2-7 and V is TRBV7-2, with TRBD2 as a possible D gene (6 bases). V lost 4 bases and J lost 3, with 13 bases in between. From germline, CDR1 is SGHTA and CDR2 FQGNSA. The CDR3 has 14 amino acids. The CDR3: CASSSRDSFYEQYF. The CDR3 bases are TGTGCCAGCAGCTCCCGGGACTCTTTCTACGAGCAGTACTTC. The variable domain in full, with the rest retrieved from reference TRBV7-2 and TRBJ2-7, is GAGVSQSPSNKVTEKGKDVELRCDPISGHTALYWYRQSLGQGLEFLIYFQGNSAPDKSGLPSDRFSAERTGGSVSTLTIQRTQQEDSAVYLCASSSRDSFYEQYFGPGTRLTVT.

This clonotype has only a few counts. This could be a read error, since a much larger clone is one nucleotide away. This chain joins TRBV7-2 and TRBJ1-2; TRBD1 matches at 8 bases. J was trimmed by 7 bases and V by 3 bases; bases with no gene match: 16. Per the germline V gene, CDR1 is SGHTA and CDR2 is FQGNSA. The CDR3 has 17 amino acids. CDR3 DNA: TGTACCAGCAGCTTCGCTACCATGACAGGGGCGCGAGGTGGCTACACCTTC. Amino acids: CTSSFATMTGARGGYTF. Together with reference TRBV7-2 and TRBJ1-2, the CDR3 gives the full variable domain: GAGVSQSPSNKVTEKGKDVELRCDPISGHTALYWYRQSLGQGLEFLIYFQGNSAPDKSGLPSDRFSAERTGGSVSTLTIQRTQQEDSAVYLCTSSFATMTGARGGYTFGSGTRLTVV.

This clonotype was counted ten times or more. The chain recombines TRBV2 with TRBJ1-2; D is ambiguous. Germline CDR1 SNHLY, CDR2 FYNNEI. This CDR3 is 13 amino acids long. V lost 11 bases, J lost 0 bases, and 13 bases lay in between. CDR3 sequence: CAVPGSTNYGYTF. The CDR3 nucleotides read TGTGCCGTACCCGGCAGCACTAACTATGGCTACACCTTC.

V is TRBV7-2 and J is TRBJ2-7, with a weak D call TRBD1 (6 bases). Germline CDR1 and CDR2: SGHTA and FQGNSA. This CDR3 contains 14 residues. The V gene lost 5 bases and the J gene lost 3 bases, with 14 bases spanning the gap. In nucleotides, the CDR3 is TGTGCCAGCAGCCAGGGGTGGAGCTACTACGAGCAGTACTTC. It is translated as CASSQGWSYYEQYF. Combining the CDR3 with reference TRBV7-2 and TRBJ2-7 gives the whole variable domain GAGVSQSPSNKVTEKGKDVELRCDPISGHTALYWYRQSLGQGLEFLIYFQGNSAPDKSGLPSDRFSAERTGGSVSTLTIQRTQQEDSAVYLCASSQGWSYYEQYFGPGTRLTVT.